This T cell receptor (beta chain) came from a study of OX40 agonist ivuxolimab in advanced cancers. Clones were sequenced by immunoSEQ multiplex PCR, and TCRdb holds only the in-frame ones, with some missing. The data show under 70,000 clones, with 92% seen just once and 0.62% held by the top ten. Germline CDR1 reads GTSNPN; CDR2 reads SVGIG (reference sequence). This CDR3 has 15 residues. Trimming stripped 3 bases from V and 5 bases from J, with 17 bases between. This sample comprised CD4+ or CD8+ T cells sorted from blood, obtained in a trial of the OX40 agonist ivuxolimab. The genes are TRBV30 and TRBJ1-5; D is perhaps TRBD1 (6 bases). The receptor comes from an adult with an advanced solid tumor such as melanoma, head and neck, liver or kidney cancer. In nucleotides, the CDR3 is TGTGCCTGGAGAGTAGGTGGGGGGCAGGATCAGCCCCAGCATTTT. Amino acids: CAWRVGGGQDQPQHF.